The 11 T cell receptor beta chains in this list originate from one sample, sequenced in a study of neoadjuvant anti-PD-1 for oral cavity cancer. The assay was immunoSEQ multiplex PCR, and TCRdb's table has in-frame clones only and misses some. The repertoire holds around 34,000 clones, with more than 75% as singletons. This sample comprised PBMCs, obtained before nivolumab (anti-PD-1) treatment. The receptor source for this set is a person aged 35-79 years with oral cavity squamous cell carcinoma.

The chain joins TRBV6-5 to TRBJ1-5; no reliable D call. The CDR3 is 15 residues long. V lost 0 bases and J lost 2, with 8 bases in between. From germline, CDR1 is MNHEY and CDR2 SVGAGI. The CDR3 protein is CASSYSETGNQPQHF. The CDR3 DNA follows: TGTGCCAGCAGTTACTCGGAAACGGGCAATCAGCCCCAGCATTTT.

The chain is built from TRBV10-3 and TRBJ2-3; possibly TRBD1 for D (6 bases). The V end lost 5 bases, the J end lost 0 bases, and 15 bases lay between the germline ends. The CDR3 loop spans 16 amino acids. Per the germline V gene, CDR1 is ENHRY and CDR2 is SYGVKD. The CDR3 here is CAISYSDRDSTDTQYF. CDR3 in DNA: TGTGCCATCAGTTACTCGGACAGAGATAGCACAGATACGCAGTATTTT.

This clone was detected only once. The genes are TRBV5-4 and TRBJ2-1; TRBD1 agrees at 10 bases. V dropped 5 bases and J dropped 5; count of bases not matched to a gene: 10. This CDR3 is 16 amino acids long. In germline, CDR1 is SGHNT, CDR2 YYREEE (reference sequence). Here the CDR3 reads CASRQKGTGADNEQFF. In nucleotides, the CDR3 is TGTGCCAGCAGACAAAAGGGGACAGGGGCCGACAATGAGCAGTTCTTC.

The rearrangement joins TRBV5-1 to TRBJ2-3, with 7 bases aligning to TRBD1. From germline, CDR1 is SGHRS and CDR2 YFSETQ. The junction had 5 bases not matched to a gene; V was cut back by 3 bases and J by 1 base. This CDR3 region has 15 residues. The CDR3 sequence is CASSSTGDRTDTQYF. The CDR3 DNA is TGCGCCAGCAGCTCCACAGGGGACCGCACAGATACGCAGTATTTT.

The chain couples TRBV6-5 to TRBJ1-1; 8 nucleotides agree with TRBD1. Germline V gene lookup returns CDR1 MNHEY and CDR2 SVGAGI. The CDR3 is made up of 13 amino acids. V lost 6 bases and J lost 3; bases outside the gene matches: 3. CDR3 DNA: TGTGCCAGCAGGGGACAGGTGGACACTGAAGCTTTCTTT. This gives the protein CASRGQVDTEAFF.

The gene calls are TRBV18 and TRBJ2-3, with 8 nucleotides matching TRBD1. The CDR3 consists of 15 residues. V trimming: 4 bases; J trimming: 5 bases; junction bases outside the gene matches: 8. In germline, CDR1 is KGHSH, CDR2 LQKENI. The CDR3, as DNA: TGTGCCAGCTCACTCCTCCAGGGGGCGCAAGATACGCAGTATTTT. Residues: CASSLLQGAQDTQYF.

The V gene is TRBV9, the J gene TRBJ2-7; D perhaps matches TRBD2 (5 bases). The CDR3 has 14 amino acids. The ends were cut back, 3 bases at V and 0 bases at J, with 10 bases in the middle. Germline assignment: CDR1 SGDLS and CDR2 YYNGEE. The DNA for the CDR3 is TGTGCCAGCAGCGCGGACTCAAGCTCCTACGAGCAGTACTTC. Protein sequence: CASSADSSSYEQYF.

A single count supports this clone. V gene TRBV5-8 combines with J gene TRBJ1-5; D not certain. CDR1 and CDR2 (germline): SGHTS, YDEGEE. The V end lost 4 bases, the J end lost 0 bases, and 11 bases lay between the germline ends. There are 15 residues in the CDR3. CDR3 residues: CASSRGVYSNQPQHF. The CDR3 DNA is TGTGCCAGCAGCCGCGGCGTCTATAGCAATCAGCCCCAGCATTTT.

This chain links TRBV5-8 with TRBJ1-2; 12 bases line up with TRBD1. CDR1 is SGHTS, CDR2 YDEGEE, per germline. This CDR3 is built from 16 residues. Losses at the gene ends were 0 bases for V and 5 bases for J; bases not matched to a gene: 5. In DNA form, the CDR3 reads TGTGCCAGCAGCTTGGCCGGGACAGGGGGCGGGTATGGCTACACCTTC. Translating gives CASSLAGTGGGYGYTF.

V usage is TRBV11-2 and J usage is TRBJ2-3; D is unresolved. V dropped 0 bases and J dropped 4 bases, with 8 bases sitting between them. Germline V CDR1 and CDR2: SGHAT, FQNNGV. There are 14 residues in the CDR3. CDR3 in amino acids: CASSLDLGSDTQYF. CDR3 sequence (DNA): TGTGCCAGCAGCTTAGATCTAGGGTCAGATACGCAGTATTTT.

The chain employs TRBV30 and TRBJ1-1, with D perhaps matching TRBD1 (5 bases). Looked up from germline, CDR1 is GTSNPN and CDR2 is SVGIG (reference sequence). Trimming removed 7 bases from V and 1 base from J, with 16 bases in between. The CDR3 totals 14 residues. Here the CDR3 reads CAFAMGRSNTEAFF. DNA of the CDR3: TGTGCCTTTGCTATGGGACGGTCGAACACTGAAGCTTTCTTT.